This TCR beta chain was sequenced during a study of cytomegalovirus exposure and HLA in healthy donors. V was pared by 6 bases and J by 7 bases, with 8 bases of the junction left unmatched. Germline CDR1 is SGDLS and CDR2 is YYNGEE. CDR3 length: 15 residues. Use of 60 Vbeta and 13 Jbeta primers characterized the PCR. Repertoires were generated with immunoSEQ multiplex PCR, while TCRdb's copy carries only in-frame clones and drops some. Its table lists roughly 190,000 clones. The chain is built from TRBV9 and TRBJ2-7; 15 bases fit TRBD2. The TCR comes from a man aged 25-40 years in good health and CMV-seronegative. Material for sequencing was PBMCs. Here the CDR3 DNA reads TGTGCCAGCACCGGGACTAGCGGGGGGTCCTTGGAGCAGTACTTC. Protein sequence: CASTGTSGGSLEQYF.